What follows are 13 T cell receptor beta chains derived from one specimen sequenced in a study of PD-L1 blockade in urothelial cancer. The time point is: peripheral blood 6 weeks after treatment start. The table came from immunoSEQ multiplex PCR; TCRdb's copy has only in-frame clones and leaves some out. Of about 120,000 clones detected, 75% to 90% appear once; the ten largest clones hold 1.5% to 2%. The material sequenced was PBMCs, taken around atezolizumab (anti-PD-L1) treatment. Every receptor here comes from a man aged 55 to 69 with urothelial cancer.

CDR3 region: CASSLFYGTGGREQYF. CDR3 nucleotide sequence: TGTGCCAGCAGTTTATTTTACGGGACAGGGGGTCGGGAGCAGTACTTC. The J gene is TRBJ2-7, the V gene TRBV28; 11 bases fit TRBD1. This CDR3 has 16 amino acids. Germline trimming cut 1 base from V and 7 bases from J; bases unmatched to any gene: 9. Germline V lookup: CDR1 MDHEN, CDR2 SYDVKM. Together with reference TRBV28 and TRBJ2-7, the CDR3 gives the full variable domain: DVKVTQSSRYLVKRTGEKVFLECVQDMDHENMFWYRQDPGLGLRLIYFSYDVKMKEKGDIPEGYSVSREKKERFSLILESASTNQTSMYLCASSLFYGTGGREQYFGPGTRLTVT.

V and J are TRBV27 and TRBJ2-3; 8 nucleotides match TRBD1. J was trimmed by 1 base and V by 3 bases; bases with no gene match: 9. Germline V lookup: CDR1 MNHEY, CDR2 SMNVEV (reference sequence). The CDR3 runs to 17 residues. CDR3 sequence reads: CASSFLPTGGGTDTQYF. DNA of the CDR3: TGTGCCAGCAGTTTCCTTCCTACAGGGGGAGGCACAGATACGCAGTATTTT.

V and J are TRBV19 and TRBJ2-5; 7 nucleotides match TRBD2. The CDR3 is 14 residues long. The V segment lost 7 bases and the J segment 1 base; nucleotides outside the gene matches: 6. CDR1 is LNHDA, CDR2 SQIVND, per germline (reference sequence). The CDR3 region has the DNA TGTGCCAGTAATCCGGCGGGGGTCCAAGAGACCCAGTACTTC. Translation: CASNPAGVQETQYF.

The chain joins TRBV9 to TRBJ1-4; D call uncertain. There are 17 residues in the CDR3. The germline gives CDR1 SGDLS, CDR2 YYNGEE. The ends were cut back, 0 bases at V and 4 bases at J, with 16 bases in the middle. The CDR3 region has the DNA TGTGCCAGCAGCGTAGGGTCGGCCAGAGGTTATAATGAAAAACTGTTTTTT. Amino acid sequence: CASSVGSARGYNEKLFF.

V gene TRBV5-1 combines with J gene TRBJ1-1; D may be TRBD1 (6 bases). The length of the CDR3 is 14 residues. The germline CDR1 and CDR2 sequences are SGHRS and YFSETQ. V dropped 2 bases and J dropped 3 bases, with 11 bases sitting between them. CDR3 amino acids: CASSFRGKDTEAFF. The CDR3, as DNA: TGCGCCAGCAGCTTCAGGGGTAAGGACACTGAAGCTTTCTTT.

V and J are TRBV5-6 and TRBJ2-5; tentatively, D is TRBD2 (7 bases). CDR1 and CDR2 from the germline V gene are SGHDT and YYEEEE. CDR3 length equals 16 residues. V lost 1 base and J 0 bases, leaving 13 bases between the germline ends. The CDR3 DNA is TGTGCCAGCAGCTTGCCTGGGGGGGCCGACCAAGAGACCCAGTACTTC. Amino acid sequence: CASSLPGGADQETQYF.

This clone has only a few counts. J is TRBJ2-2 and V is TRBV27; D remains unclear. V was shortened by 6 bases and J by 3 bases, with 8 bases between the two germline ends. The CDR3 totals 13 residues. CDR1 and CDR2 (germline): MNHEY, SMNVEV (reference sequence). The CDR3 spells CASRVQDTGELFF. Here the CDR3 DNA reads TGTGCCAGCAGGGTACAAGACACCGGGGAGCTGTTTTTT.

This clone appeared a single time. The V gene is TRBV7-3, the J gene TRBJ2-5, with TRBD1 identical over 9 bases. CDR1 SGHTA and CDR2 FQGTGA come from the germline V gene. The CDR3 extends over 13 amino acids. V trimming: 4 bases; J trimming: 5 bases; junction bases outside the gene matches: 2. CDR3 residues: CASSSTGGETQYF. CDR3 in DNA: TGTGCCAGCAGCTCGACAGGGGGGGAGACCCAGTACTTC.

J is TRBJ2-1 and V is TRBV7-3; TRBD2 is a possible D gene (6 bases). The CDR3 is 17 amino acids. Trimming took off 5 bases at V and 4 bases at J, with 21 bases between the two ends. Per germline, CDR1 SGHTA and CDR2 FQGTGA. This CDR3 is CASSPMVLARNYNEQFF. The CDR3 nucleotides are TGTGCCAGCAGCCCCATGGTACTAGCACGGAATTACAATGAGCAGTTCTTC.

The chain uses TRBV28 and TRBJ2-1, with 9 bases fitting TRBD1. V shed 6 bases, J shed 7 bases, and the junction held 7 bases outside the gene matches. This CDR3 contains 14 residues. Germline-derived CDR1 and CDR2 are MDHEN and SYDVKM. CDR3 sequence: CASRPGQGLNEQFF. CDR3 DNA sequence: TGTGCCAGCAGGCCGGGACAGGGTTTGAATGAGCAGTTCTTC.

The rearrangement uses TRBV5-1 and TRBJ1-3; TRBD1 matches at 7 bases. CDR1 and CDR2 (germline): SGHRS, YFSETQ. V gave up 0 bases and J gave up 4 bases; unmatched junction bases: 4. The CDR3 runs to 15 residues. The CDR3 protein is CASSLEGTVGNTIYF. CDR3 bases: TGCGCCAGCAGCTTGGAAGGGACAGTCGGAAACACCATATATTTT.

The chain has TRBV6-1 and TRBJ2-4; TRBD2 might be the D (6 bases). CDR1 is MNHNS, CDR2 SASEGT, per germline. Between the trimmed V and J ends, which lost 10 bases and 4 bases, there was a span of 20 bases. There are 15 residues in the CDR3. The CDR3 bases are TGTGCCATCTCGGAAGGAGGGGTGGGGAAAAACATTCAGTACTTC. As protein: CAISEGGVGKNIQYF.

V is TRBV4-1 and J is TRBJ2-7; maybe TRBD2 (6 bases). This CDR3 has 12 amino acids. Germline CDR1 and CDR2: MGHRA and YSYEKL. Trimming pared 1 base from V and 12 bases from J, leaving 13 bases between. The CDR3 DNA reads TGCGCCAGCAGCCAAGCGGGCGGGGTCTGGTACTTC. Translated: CASSQAGGVWYF.